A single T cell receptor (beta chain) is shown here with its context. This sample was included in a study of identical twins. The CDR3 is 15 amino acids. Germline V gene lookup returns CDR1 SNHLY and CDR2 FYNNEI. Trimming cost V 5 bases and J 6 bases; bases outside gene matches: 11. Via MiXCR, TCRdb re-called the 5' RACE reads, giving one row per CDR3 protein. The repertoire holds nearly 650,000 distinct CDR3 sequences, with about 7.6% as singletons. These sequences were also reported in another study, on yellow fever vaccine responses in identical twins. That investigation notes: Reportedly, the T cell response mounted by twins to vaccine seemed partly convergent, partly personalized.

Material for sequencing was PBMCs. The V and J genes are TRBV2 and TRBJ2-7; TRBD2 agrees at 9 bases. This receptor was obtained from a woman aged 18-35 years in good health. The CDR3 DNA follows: TGTGCCAGCAGTTTCGGACTAGCGCTGGAATCCGAGCAGTACTTC. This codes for CASSFGLALESEQYF.